This TCR beta chain derives from a study of naive and memory T cell subsets. CDR1 is DFQATT, CDR2 SNEGSKA, per germline (reference sequence). This CDR3 has 14 amino acids. V dropped 7 bases and J dropped 8; count of bases not matched to a gene: 14. TCR cDNA received a 3' ligated oligonucleotide that carried a UMI. This clonotype was detected ten times or more. The SP2 primer and nested alpha and beta constant region primers amplified ligated cDNA in four rounds. Each CDR3 protein gets one entry after TCRdb re-called the 5' RACE reads with MiXCR. This table has about 48,000 distinct CDR3 sequences, 4.7% appearing once.

The J gene is TRBJ1-2, the V gene TRBV20-1; 9 bases agree with TRBD1. The receptor's source is a female donor in good health. DNA for the CDR3: TGCAGTGTCATGCCCGGGACAGGGTTTCAGGGCTACACCTTC. It encodes CSVMPGTGFQGYTF.